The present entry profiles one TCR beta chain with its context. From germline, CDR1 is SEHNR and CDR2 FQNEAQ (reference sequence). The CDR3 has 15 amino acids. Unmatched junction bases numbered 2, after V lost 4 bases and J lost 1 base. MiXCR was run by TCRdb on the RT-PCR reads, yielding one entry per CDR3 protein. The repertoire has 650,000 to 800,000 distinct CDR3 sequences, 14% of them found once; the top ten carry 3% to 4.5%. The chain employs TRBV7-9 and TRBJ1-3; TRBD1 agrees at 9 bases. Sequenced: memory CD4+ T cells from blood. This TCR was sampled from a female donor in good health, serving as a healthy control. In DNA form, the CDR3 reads TGTGCCAGCAGCTGGACAGGGGAATCTGGAAACACCATATATTTT. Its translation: CASSWTGESGNTIYF.